This T cell receptor beta chain was documented in a study of spatial heterogeneity in lung cancer. Study summary: Sequence detection consistently recorded a greater number of beta-chain than alpha-chain sequences.

Study results and limitations: The study found ubiquitous expanded tumor TCRs in blood more at resection than follow-up.

This clonotype was seen many times. Its target is unknown. The CDR3 is 14 residues long. The V gene's germline CDR1 is SQVTM and CDR2 ANQGSEA. Deletions cut 4 bases from V and 3 bases from J, with 15 bases between. Every cDNA TCR molecule received its own unique molecular identifier. TCRdb passed the 5' RACE reads through MiXCR, listing each CDR3 protein once. The repertoire consists of roughly 80,000 distinct CDR3 sequences, with around 12% occurring once and the leading ten covering 4.6%. Sample time point: sample taken at primary tumor resection. Whole RNA obtained from tumor, nontumor lung or frozen PBMC underwent sequencing without sorting.

The TCR comes from a male donor with early-stage non-small cell lung cancer. The chain links TRBV29-1 to TRBJ1-1; unclear D gene. The sequencing used PBMCs, collected at surgery. The CDR3 loop reads CSVAPRGMDTEAFF. CDR3 DNA sequence: TGCAGCGTTGCCCCTAGAGGGATGGACACTGAAGCTTTCTTT.